Below are 10 T cell receptor beta chains sequenced from a single sample in a study of T cell repertoires in cytomegalovirus infection. TCRdb re-analysed the reads in MiXCR, keeping a single row per CDR3 protein. Here the sample spans some 480,000 distinct CDR3 sequences, roughly a third being singletons. These receptors lack a known antigen. The starting material was cultured PBMCs, obtained from culture after CMV antigen stimulation. All receptors come from a human donor in good health (CMV status not recorded). Some clones in this sample may be carry-over from other donors' samples.

This clonotype has a single count. V is TRBV5-5 and J is TRBJ2-1; D might be TRBD2 (6 bases). CDR3 length equals 15 residues. The V end was cut by 4 bases, the J end by 12 bases, with 23 bases between. Germline values: CDR1 SGHKS, CDR2 YYEKEE (reference sequence). CDR3: CASSQGLTRLVAQFF. In nucleotides, the CDR3 is TGTGCCAGCAGCCAGGGACTCACCAGGCTCGTGGCGCAGTTCTTC.

The chain's CDR3 is CASSFSGGPTDTQYF. The CDR3 nucleotides are TGTGCCAGCAGCTTTTCGGGAGGACCCACAGATACGCAGTATTTT. The chain couples TRBV7-2 to TRBJ2-3; 7 bases map to TRBD2. The CDR3 loop spans 15 amino acids. V shed 3 bases and J 2 bases; nucleotides not matched to a gene: 5. Germline-derived CDR1 and CDR2 are SGHTA and FQGNSA.

Concerning this clonotype: A read error is possible here, since a much larger clone lies one base away. This chain uses TRBV4-1 with TRBJ2-5, with 8 nucleotides matching TRBD2. This CDR3 has 17 residues. CDR1 is MGHRA and CDR2 is YSYEKL in the germline V gene. The CDR3 sequence is CAGSQDGAGGLLRTQYF. As DNA, the CDR3 is TGCGCCGGCAGCCAAGATGGGGCGGGAGGCTTGTTAAGGACCCAGTACTTC.

This clonotype was seen repeatedly, ten times or more. The chain recombines TRBV7-2 with TRBJ2-1; 10 nucleotides agree with TRBD2. Looked up from germline, CDR1 is SGHTA and CDR2 is FQGNSA. The CDR3 has 14 amino acids. The junction had 11 bases not matched to a gene; V was cut back by 8 bases and J by 10 bases. For the CDR3, the DNA is TGTGCCAGCGGGGATGAGCGGGAGGGAGGAGAGCAGTTCTTC. This sequence encodes CASGDEREGGEQFF.

The chain links TRBV7-2 to TRBJ1-3, with D hard to call. The length of the CDR3 is 16 residues. The V gene lost 1 base and the J gene lost 1 base, with 11 bases spanning the gap. Germline lookup yields CDR1 SGHTA and CDR2 FQGNSA. This chain's CDR3 is CASSLDGWFSGNTIYF. CDR3 coding DNA: TGTGCCAGCAGCTTAGATGGTTGGTTTTCTGGAAACACCATATATTTT.

This clonotype was detected only a few times. The chain is built from TRBV19 and TRBJ1-3, with no clear D. Germline V gene lookup returns CDR1 LNHDA and CDR2 SQIVND (reference sequence). V dropped 5 bases and J dropped 1 base, with 27 bases sitting between them. The CDR3 runs 20 residues. The CDR3 DNA reads as TGTGCCAGTAGTTCTACTCTGGGTCAACTAACCTCTTGGTCTGGAAACACCATATATTTT. It translates to CASSSTLGQLTSWSGNTIYF.

This clonotype was recorded a few times. This rearrangement joins TRBV10-3 to TRBJ2-3; the match to TRBD2 covers 7 bases. CDR1 is ENHRY and CDR2 is SYGVKD in the germline V gene. V was clipped by 4 bases and J by 2 bases; unmatched bases: 0. The CDR3 covers 13 residues. The CDR3 here is CAISGDYTDTQYF. DNA for the CDR3: TGTGCCATCAGTGGGGACTACACAGATACGCAGTATTTT.

The sample holds a few counts of this clonotype. The chain has TRBV12-3 or TRBV12-4 and TRBJ2-2; TRBD1 is a possible D gene (5 bases). CDR3 length: 16 residues. Trimming shortened V by 3 bases and J by 4 bases, and 15 bases separated the two germline ends. The CDR3 reads CASSFQGPAGTGELFF. DNA of the CDR3: TGTGCCAGCAGTTTTCAGGGCCCGGCTGGCACCGGGGAGCTGTTTTTT.

This clonotype was seen at least ten times. The chain has TRBV19 and TRBJ1-2; a weak D match, TRBD1 (6 bases). Germline CDR1 reads LNHDA; CDR2 reads SQIVND (reference sequence). The ends were cut back, 9 bases at V and 5 bases at J, with 13 bases in the middle. The CDR3 extends over 12 amino acids. The CDR3 reads CASSPDSYGYTF. DNA for the CDR3: TGTGCCAGCAGCCCGGACAGTTATGGCTACACCTTC.

The chain uses TRBV4-3 and TRBJ1-1; weak D call: TRBD1 (6 bases). V lost 0 bases and J 8 bases, leaving 22 bases between the germline ends. CDR1 LGHNA and CDR2 YSLEER come from the germline V gene. The CDR3 has 17 amino acids. The CDR3 spells CASSQDQGFEGVFEAFF. CDR3 nucleotides: TGCGCCAGCAGCCAAGATCAAGGTTTCGAGGGGGTGTTCGAAGCTTTCTTT.